Following are 8 T cell receptor beta chains from one sample sequenced in a study of blood T cell repertoires in COVID-19. Produced via immunoSEQ multiplex PCR; TCRdb's table is partial and in-frame only. Of 40,000 to 50,000 clones in the sample, 75% to 90% were seen once. The sequencing sample was made of peripheral blood. The receptor set was obtained from a man aged 45 to 65 with active COVID-19.

The sample holds one count of this clone. The chain uses TRBV6-5 and TRBJ1-1; D unclear. Germline values: CDR1 MNHEY, CDR2 SVGAGI. V lost 6 bases to trimming and J lost 3 bases, with 14 bases between them. CDR3 length equals 14 residues. The CDR3: CASSSIKADTEAFF. In DNA form, the CDR3 reads TGTGCCAGCAGCTCCATAAAAGCGGACACTGAAGCTTTCTTT.

This clone occurred once. The chain links TRBV3-1 (or the pseudogene TRBV3-2) to TRBJ2-3; 11 bases match TRBD2. Trimming removed 5 bases from V and 2 bases from J; junction bases left unmatched: 6. Germline CDR1 is LGHDT and CDR2 is YNNKEL (reference sequence). This CDR3 region has 16 residues. The CDR3 region has the DNA TGTGCCAGCAGCTTTACGGGACTAGCGGCCACAGATACGCAGTATTTT. Its protein product is CASSFTGLAATDTQYF.

This clone appeared once. V is TRBV6-6 and J is TRBJ2-1, with 16 bases identical to TRBD2. This CDR3 has 15 residues. The V and J ends lost 5 bases and 6 bases, in that order; junction bases with no gene match: 1. Germline CDR1 is MNHNY and CDR2 is SVGAGI (reference sequence). CDR3 sequence reads: CASSGTSGRANEQFF. The CDR3, as DNA: TGTGCCAGCAGTGGGACTAGCGGGAGGGCCAATGAGCAGTTCTTC.

In nucleotides, the CDR3 is TGTGCCACCAGTGAACGGACTCTGGACACCGGGGAGCTGTTTTTT. Translating gives CATSERTLDTGELFF. The chain is built from TRBV24-1 and TRBJ2-2; D may be TRBD2 (5 bases). CDR1 is KGHDR, CDR2 SFDVKD, per germline. The V end lost 4 bases, the J end lost 3 bases, and 11 bases lay between the germline ends. The CDR3 totals 15 residues.

The V call is TRBV11-1, the J call TRBJ2-5, with TRBD2 as a possible D gene (6 bases). The CDR3 is 15 amino acids. CDR1 is SGHAT and CDR2 is FQDESV in the germline V gene (reference sequence). Trimming shortened V by 4 bases and J by 4 bases, and 16 bases separated the two germline ends. CDR3 protein: CASSSGGGERETQYF. The CDR3 nucleotides read TGTGCCAGCAGCTCTGGCGGCGGGGAGAGAGAGACCCAGTACTTC.

The CDR3 sequence is CASSLLQHQETQYF. CDR3 bases: TGTGCCAGCAGCTTACTACAGCACCAAGAGACCCAGTACTTC. V is TRBV11-3 and J is TRBJ2-5; unclear D gene. CDR1 SGHNT and CDR2 YENEEA come from the germline V gene. This CDR3 contains 14 residues. With 2 bases removed from V and 0 bases from J, the gap between germline ends came to 7 bases.

The genes are TRBV5-1 and TRBJ2-2, with 8 bases identical to TRBD2. The CDR3 has 16 residues. The ends lost 4 bases at V and 1 base at J; junction bases unmatched: 6. Germline V gene data show CDR1 as SGHRS and CDR2 as YFSETQ. The CDR3 reads CASSDVSGRNTGELFF. For the CDR3, the DNA is TGCGCCAGCAGCGATGTGAGCGGGAGGAACACCGGGGAGCTGTTTTTT.

The chain recombines TRBV4-3 with TRBJ1-2; D remains ambiguous. CDR1 is LGHNA and CDR2 is YSLEER in the germline V gene. V lost 4 bases, J lost 0 bases, and 9 bases lay in between. The length of the CDR3 is 14 residues. Here the CDR3 reads CASSPERANYGYTF. Written as DNA, the CDR3 is TGCGCCAGCAGCCCGGAGAGGGCTAACTATGGCTACACCTTC.